The 9 T cell receptor beta chains listed next were all sequenced from one sample in a study of blood T cells in healthy people across ages. A sample-barcoded 5' primer and a J-beta primer mix were used in a second PCR of roughly 7 to 11 cycles. TCRdb passed the 5' RACE reads through MiXCR, listing each CDR3 protein once. This sample has about 970,000 distinct CDR3 sequences, with approximately 50% found just once. Sequenced input: blood. Receptors originate from a woman between 55 and 75 years old in good health.

The chain combines TRBV18 with TRBJ1-2; TRBD1 matches at 7 bases. This CDR3 has 15 residues. Trimming at V came to 1 base and at J to 8 bases, leaving 10 bases not matched to a gene. Germline assignment: CDR1 KGHSH and CDR2 LQKENI. DNA for the CDR3: TGTGCCAGCTCACCACGGACAGGCGCCGAAGGGGGCTACACCTTC. It translates to CASSPRTGAEGGYTF.

CDR3 nucleotide sequence: TGCAGCGTTGCCCTATCCGGGAAGGCCTCCTACAATGAGCAGTTCTTC. Translating gives CSVALSGKASYNEQFF. The chain recombines TRBV29-1 with TRBJ2-1, with a weak D call TRBD2 (5 bases). Looked up from germline, CDR1 is SQVTM and CDR2 is ANQGSEA. Trimming removed 4 bases from V and 0 bases from J, with 16 bases in between. The CDR3 is 16 residues long.

The table lists this clonotype with a count of one. V is TRBV5-1 and J is TRBJ1-5; TRBD1 is a possible D gene (5 bases). The CDR3 loop spans 14 amino acids. The germline V gene has CDR1 SGHRS and CDR2 YFSETQ. The V gene lost 0 bases and the J gene lost 6 bases, with 10 bases spanning the gap. The CDR3 protein is CASSLGWGGQPQHF. The CDR3 nucleotides read TGCGCCAGCAGCTTGGGCTGGGGGGGTCAGCCCCAGCATTTT.

In its sample, this clonotype was seen a few times. The chain joins TRBV12-3 or TRBV12-4 to TRBJ2-6; tentatively, D is TRBD1 (5 bases). V was shortened by 8 bases and J by 0 bases, with 14 bases between the two germline ends. This CDR3 contains 16 residues. The CDR3 here is CASGPQGHSGANVLTF. The CDR3 bases are TGTGCCAGCGGACCTCAGGGTCACTCTGGGGCCAACGTCCTGACTTTC.

V and J are TRBV3-1 and TRBJ1-5, with TRBD1 matching 9 bases. The CDR3 has 14 residues. The germline CDR1 and CDR2 sequences are LGHDT and YNNKEL (reference sequence). Unmatched junction bases numbered 6, after V lost 6 bases and J lost 6 bases. In DNA form, the CDR3 reads TGTGCCAGCAGAGGGACAGGGAGGGGTCAGCCCCAGCATTTT. It yields the protein CASRGTGRGQPQHF.

The chain couples TRBV5-4 to TRBJ2-3; D is unresolved. Germline CDR1 SGHNT, CDR2 YYREEE (reference sequence). The germline V and J ends were trimmed by 0 bases and 2 bases, with 10 bases remaining between them. The CDR3 covers 15 residues. The CDR3 coding sequence is TGTGCCAGCAGCTTGGATAACCGCCCCACAGATACGCAGTATTTT. Its translation is CASSLDNRPTDTQYF.

V gene TRBV12-3 or TRBV12-4 combines with J gene TRBJ1-5; 7 nucleotides agree with TRBD1. The trim removed 5 bases at V and 3 bases at J, leaving 1 base unmatched. This CDR3 has 13 residues. The CDR3 sequence: CASSDRDNQPQHF. CDR3 DNA: TGTGCCAGCAGTGACAGGGACAATCAGCCCCAGCATTTT.

Only a few counts were recorded for this clonotype. V is TRBV4-1 and J is TRBJ2-4; the D gene is possibly TRBD2 (6 bases). The J call may be wrong; the DNA end is better matched by TRBJ2-7. Germline CDR1 MGHRA, CDR2 YSYEKL. The CDR3 length is 15 residues. The CDR3 DNA reads as TGCGCCAGCAGCCCATTAGACACCCGCGGGGTCGAGCAGTACTTC. Amino acids: CASSPLDTRGVEQYF.

The rearrangement joins TRBV20-1 to TRBJ2-7; 9 nucleotides line up with TRBD2. The CDR3 has 14 amino acids. V gave up 5 bases and J gave up 7 bases; unmatched junction bases: 12. CDR1 and CDR2 from the germline V gene are DFQATT and SNEGSKA (reference sequence). CDR3 nucleotide sequence: TGCAGTGCTTCGAGCGGGAGGTCATCCAATGAGCAGTACTTC. Amino acids: CSASSGRSSNEQYF.